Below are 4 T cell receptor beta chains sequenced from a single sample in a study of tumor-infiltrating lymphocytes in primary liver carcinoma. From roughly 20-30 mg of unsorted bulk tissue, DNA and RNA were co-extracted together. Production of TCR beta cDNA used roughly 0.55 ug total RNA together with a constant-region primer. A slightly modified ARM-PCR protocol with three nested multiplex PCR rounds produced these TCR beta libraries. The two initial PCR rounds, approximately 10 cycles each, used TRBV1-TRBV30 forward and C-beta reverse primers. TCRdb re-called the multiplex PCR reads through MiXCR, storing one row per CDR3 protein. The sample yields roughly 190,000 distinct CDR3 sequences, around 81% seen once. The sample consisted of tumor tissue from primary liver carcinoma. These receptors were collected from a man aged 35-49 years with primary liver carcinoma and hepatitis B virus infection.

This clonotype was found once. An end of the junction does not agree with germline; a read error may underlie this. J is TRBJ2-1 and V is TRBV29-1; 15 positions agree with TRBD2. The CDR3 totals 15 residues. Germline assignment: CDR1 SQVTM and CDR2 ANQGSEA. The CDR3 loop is CSVGLAGGCYNEQFF. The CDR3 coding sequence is TGCAGCGTCGGACTAGCGGGAGGGTGCTACAATGAGCAGTTTTTC.

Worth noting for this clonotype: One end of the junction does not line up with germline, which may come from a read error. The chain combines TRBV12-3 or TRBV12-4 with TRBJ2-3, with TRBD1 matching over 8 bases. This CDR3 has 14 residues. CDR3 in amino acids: CACSFTGGGDTQYF. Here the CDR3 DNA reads TGTGCCTGCAGTTTCACAGGGGGTGGGGATACGCAATATTTT.

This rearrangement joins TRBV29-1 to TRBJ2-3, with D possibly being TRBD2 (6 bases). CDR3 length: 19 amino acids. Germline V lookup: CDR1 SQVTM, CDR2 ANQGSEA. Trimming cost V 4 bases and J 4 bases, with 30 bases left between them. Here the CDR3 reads CSVVETLAGGGSIADTQYF. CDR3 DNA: TGCAGCGTTGTGGAAACACTAGCAGGAGGTGGTAGTATCGCAGATACGCAGTATTTT.

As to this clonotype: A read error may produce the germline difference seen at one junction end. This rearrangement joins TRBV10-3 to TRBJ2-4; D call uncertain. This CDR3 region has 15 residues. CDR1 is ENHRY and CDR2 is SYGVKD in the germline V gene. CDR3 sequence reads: CALSDNWKGKNIQYF. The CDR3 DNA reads TGTGCCCTCAGTGATAACTGGAAAGGCAAAAACATTCAGTACTTC.